The clone carrying this T cell receptor beta chain was detected only a few times. These data belong to a study of early T cells in non-severe SARS-CoV-2 infection. V shed 0 bases and J shed 5 bases, with 4 bases lying between them. CDR1 is SGHVS and CDR2 is FQNEAQ in the germline V gene. The CDR3 covers 12 residues. Individually, cDNA molecules had unique molecular identifiers attached to them. TCRdb analysed the 5' RACE reads with MiXCR anew, one entry per CDR3 protein. The data hold tens of thousands of distinct CDR3 sequences, with around 9.7% observed a single time. The sequencing input was whole blood. The genes are TRBV7-8 and TRBJ1-1; D gene ambiguous. The sequence derives from an adult who was a healthcare worker with PCR-confirmed SARS-CoV-2 infection or an uninfected control (not recorded which). CDR3 sequence: CASSLAGTEAFF. The CDR3 DNA follows: TGTGCCAGCAGCTTAGCTGGAACTGAAGCTTTCTTT.